This TCR beta chain was retrieved from a study of blood T cell repertoires in COVID-19 (TCRdb year 2020). As for the study more broadly: Samples from collaborators originated in the United States, Italy and Spain and spanned both the acute and convalescent phases of COVID-19. The repertoires were made available in a free public database intended to serve as a resource for research on the immune response to SARS-CoV-2. The material from the prospective study consisted of cDNA or gDNA derived from T cells, B-cell-depleted T cells, or PBMCs. Samples were obtained from the ongoing ImmuneRACE study (first 160 participants) and from roughly 1,300 subjects provided by 6 global collaborators. Sample metadata almost always included a de-identified subject ID, COVID-19 status, age in years and sex. Where available, HLA class I and class II types were obtained from metadata supplied by the sample provider rather than from assay-based typing. Deeply sampled blood TCRbeta repertoires from subjects exposed to, actively infected with, or recovered from COVID-19 were included in the dataset. Findings and caveats that apply to the study as a whole: The amount of clinical and demographic metadata varied by source and participant and was provided uncurated.

CDR1 MRHNA and CDR2 SNTAGT are derived from the germline V gene. V is trimmed back by 2 bases and J by 3 bases, and the junction contains 0 bases that no gene match accounts for. The CDR3 spans 14 residues, from the cysteine through the phenylalanine. Only the CDR3 part of the read is kept: 42 bases, read in frame from the first base. This clone was picked up a small number of times. Its antigen is still unknown. It has no much larger one-base neighbor in the sample; base qualities were not kept. Participants in the prospective study were enrolled through a virtual design, were aged about 18 to 90 years, and lived in 24 United States geographic areas. In the prospective study, participants were assigned to cohorts based on the clinical history participants reported in a screening survey and a study questionnaire. For ImmuneRACE Cohort 3, a participant was defined as recovered based on two consecutive negative NP/OP PCR tests, clearance by a healthcare professional, or resolution of symptoms. Each participant in the prospective study had whole blood, serum and a nasopharyngeal or oropharyngeal swab collected by mobile phlebotomists. Participants in the prospective study had the option to provide additional blood draws and questionnaires over a roughly two-month period. Before DNA extraction, blood samples from the prospective study were shipped at room temperature or frozen.

The immunoSEQ Assay, a bias-controlled multiplex PCR, was used to amplify TCRbeta CDR3 regions from genomic DNA. As for the authors' bioinformatics: Within the assay, amplification of reference gene primers was used to estimate how many nucleated cells each sample contained. To quantify the absolute abundance of each unique TCRbeta CDR3 rearrangement, sequence reads were collapsed and filtered. For each sample, productive Simpson clonality was calculated as the square root of Simpson's diversity index over productive rearrangements. The table was pulled from immuneACCESS by TCRdb, which kept in-frame rearrangements only. Such tables lose some clones; where checked, under half of the loss comes from unresolved V genes, and the rest has no known cause. Clone size and V and J calls were adopted from that table, with D and trimming inferred from the DNA. Counted in this sample were 150,000 to 200,000 clones; approximately 88% of them appeared once. Roughly 8.8% of the sample is held by the ten biggest clonotypes.

The rearrangement joined TRBV6-4 to TRBJ2-2; 7 central bases correspond to TRBD2. What was sequenced was PBMCs or T cells enriched from blood (not recorded which). The TCR comes from a woman under 30 who had recovered from COVID-19. The CDR3 region: CASSDGGDTGELFF. The nucleotide sequence reads as follows: TGTGCCAGCAGTGACGGGGGGGACACCGGGGAGCTGTTTTTT.